The clone carrying this T cell receptor beta chain was counted a single time. This record comes from a study of blood T cell repertoires in COVID-19. For the study at large: COVID-19 samples, acute and convalescent, were from the United States, Italy and Spain. The cDNA or gDNA used as material had been derived from T cells, B-cell-depleted T cells, or PBMCs.

Trimming pared 5 bases from V and 7 bases from J, leaving 15 bases between. The CDR3 totals 13 residues. Per the germline V gene, CDR1 is SGHRS and CDR2 is YFSETQ. Generated by immunoSEQ multiplex PCR, the TCRdb table keeps only in-frame clones and is missing some. The data contain about 130,000 clones, about 91% of them seen just once; the ten biggest clones take up 10% to 13%. The TCR comes from a man aged 45-65 years with acute or convalescent COVID-19. Sequences were obtained from peripheral blood. V is TRBV5-1 and J is TRBJ1-1; TRBD1 is a possible D gene (6 bases). CDR3 sequence reads: CASSWTVSDEAFF. CDR3 coding DNA: TGCGCCAGCAGTTGGACAGTAAGTGATGAAGCTTTCTTT. The variable domain in full, completed from reference TRBV5-1 and TRBJ1-1, reads KAGVTQTPRYLIKTRGQQVTLSCSPISGHRSVSWYQQTPGQGLQFLFEYFSETQRNKGNFPGRFSGRQFSNSRSEMNVSTLELGDSALYLCASSWTVSDEAFFGQGTRLTVV.